The 23 T cell receptor beta chains below were found in one sample sequenced in a study of cytomegalovirus exposure and HLA in healthy donors (dated by TCRdb to about 2017). The library was made by the immunoSEQ multiplex PCR assay. For the multiplex PCR, a mixture combining 60 forward primers for TCR Vbeta segments and 13 reverse primers for TCR Jbeta segments was used. The source is immuneACCESS, and TCRdb retained only in-frame sequences with V and J called. Part of the clones is not carried over; for the studies checked, unresolved V genes explain less than half of this, and the remainder is unexplained. The sample data list some 65,000 clones, and about 70% of these were observed just once. The ten largest clonotypes hold around 9.9% of the sample. Specimen: PBMCs. The source is a woman in her thirties in good health and CMV-seronegative.

This sequence joins TRBV5-4 and TRBJ2-1; the match to TRBD2 covers 10 bases. V lost 3 bases, J lost 3 bases, and 3 bases stayed unmatched. The germline V gene has CDR1 SGHNT and CDR2 YYREEE (reference sequence). This CDR3 has 15 residues. The CDR3 nucleotides are TGTGCCAGCAGCTCCGGGACTAGCGACTACAATGAGCAGTTCTTC. Amino acids: CASSSGTSDYNEQFF.

This clone was seen a few times. The chain joins TRBV7-9 to TRBJ2-5, with 8 bases aligning to TRBD1. CDR3 length: 16 residues. Per germline, CDR1 SEHNR and CDR2 FQNEAQ (reference sequence). Germline trimming cut 4 bases from V and 4 bases from J; bases unmatched to any gene: 11. This chain's CDR3 is CASSSVGTGLGETQYF. The CDR3 nucleotides are TGTGCCAGCAGCTCCGTCGGGACAGGCCTTGGAGAGACCCAGTACTTC.

The CDR3 DNA is TGTGCCAGCAGCCATGGGACAGCGCGGGAGCAGTACTTC. Translated: CASSHGTAREQYF. V and J are TRBV7-9 and TRBJ2-7, with 7 bases fitting TRBD1. The CDR3 has 13 residues. CDR1 is SEHNR and CDR2 is FQNEAQ in the germline V gene (reference sequence). J gave up 7 bases and V 5 bases, and 8 bases lay outside the gene matches. Variable domain in full (rest from reference TRBV7-9 and TRBJ2-7): DTGVSQNPRHKITKRGQNVTFRCDPISEHNRLYWYRQTLGQGPEFLTYFQNEAQLEKSRLLSDRFSAERPKGSFSTLEIQRTEQGDSAMYLCASSHGTAREQYFGPGTRLTVT.

The chain employs TRBV7-2 and TRBJ2-3, with D maybe TRBD2 (5 bases). Germline assignment: CDR1 SGHTA and CDR2 FQGNSA. This CDR3 spans 14 amino acids. The ends were cut back, 2 bases at V and 4 bases at J, with 10 bases in the middle. The CDR3 region has the DNA TGTGCCAGCAGCTTAAGGCTGGGAGCAGATACGCAGTATTTT. Translated, it gives CASSLRLGADTQYF.

The chain is built from TRBV6-1 and TRBJ1-2; the D is unclear. In germline, CDR1 is MNHNS, CDR2 SASEGT. The V end lost 3 bases, the J end lost 0 bases, and 17 bases lay between the germline ends. The CDR3 has 17 residues. The DNA for the CDR3 is TGTGCCAGCAGTGAGTTTTTACGAGTGAGCTCTAACTATGGCTACACCTTC. This codes for CASSEFLRVSSNYGYTF.

The CDR3, as DNA: TGTGCCACCAGACAAACAGGTCGGAACACTGAAGCTTTCTTT. It yields the protein CATRQTGRNTEAFF. V usage is TRBV15 and J usage is TRBJ1-1; D is perhaps TRBD1 (5 bases). Trimming removed 6 bases from V and 1 base from J, with 12 bases in between. This CDR3 spans 14 amino acids. CDR1 and CDR2 from the germline V gene are LNHNV and YYDKDF (reference sequence).

The gene calls are TRBV7-9 and TRBJ1-1; 8 bases are shared with TRBD1. The ends lost 5 bases at V and 3 bases at J; junction bases unmatched: 8. Germline CDR1 is SEHNR and CDR2 is FQNEAQ (reference sequence). The CDR3 is 15 residues long. CDR3 sequence: CASSHRSTGDTEAFF. The DNA of the CDR3 is TGTGCCAGCAGCCATCGATCGACAGGGGACACTGAAGCTTTCTTT.

This chain links TRBV7-8 with TRBJ1-2, with D perhaps TRBD1 (5 bases). The V end lost 0 bases, the J end lost 3 bases, and 8 bases lay between the germline ends. The CDR3 is 14 amino acids. Germline CDR1 is SGHVS and CDR2 is FQNEAQ. The CDR3 region is CASSLAREDYGYTF. In nucleotides, the CDR3 is TGTGCCAGCAGCTTAGCCAGGGAGGACTATGGCTACACCTTC.

Remarks on this clone: Other DNA sequences in this specimen translate into the identical CDR3. The chain links TRBV10-1 to TRBJ1-1; D perhaps matches TRBD1 (5 bases). The length of the CDR3 is 12 residues. Deletions cut 6 bases from V and 1 base from J, with 6 bases between. Germline V gives CDR1 WNHNN, CDR2 SYGVQD (reference sequence). In nucleotides, the CDR3 is TGCGCCAGCAGCGGACAGAACACTGAAGCTTTCTTT. Translation: CASSGQNTEAFF.

The V call is TRBV10-3, the J call TRBJ1-6, with a tentative D call TRBD1 (6 bases). The CDR3 totals 13 residues. The germline V gene has CDR1 ENHRY and CDR2 SYGVKD. Trimming removed 9 bases from V and 9 bases from J, with 15 bases in between. CDR3 residues: CAIRDTSASPLHF. The CDR3 DNA follows: TGTGCCATACGGGACACCTCCGCTTCACCCCTCCACTTT.

In this sample, this clone turned up a few times. The V gene is TRBV5-1, the J gene TRBJ2-2, with a weak D call TRBD1 (6 bases). The V and J ends lost 0 bases and 4 bases respectively, with 10 bases between them. The CDR3 spans 15 residues. Germline V gives CDR1 SGHRS, CDR2 YFSETQ. CDR3 amino acids: CASSLGGPGTGELFF. The CDR3 coding sequence is TGCGCCAGCAGCTTGGGGGGGCCTGGCACCGGGGAGCTGTTTTTT.

The J gene is TRBJ2-3, the V gene TRBV19, with 12 bases that match TRBD2. Unmatched junction bases numbered 16, after V lost 4 bases and J lost 5 bases. The germline V gene has CDR1 LNHDA and CDR2 SQIVND (reference sequence). The CDR3 totals 19 residues. For the CDR3, the DNA is TGTGCCAGTAGTAAGACCATGACTAGCGGGGGCCCACGGGGAGATACGCAGTATTTT. Translation: CASSKTMTSGGPRGDTQYF.

The J gene is TRBJ1-1, the V gene TRBV19; D not resolved. CDR1 and CDR2 (germline): LNHDA, SQIVND (reference sequence). This CDR3 has 13 amino acids. V lost 8 bases and J 0 bases, leaving 10 bases between the germline ends. CDR3 DNA sequence: TGTGCCAGTCAAGACACCTTGAACACTGAAGCTTTCTTT. It is translated as CASQDTLNTEAFF. The entire variable domain, with the rest obtained from reference TRBV19 and TRBJ1-1, is as follows: DGGITQSPKYLFRKEGQNVTLSCEQNLNHDAMYWYRQDPGQGLRLIYYSQIVNDFQKGDIAEGYSVSREKKESFPLTVTSAQKNPTAFYLCASQDTLNTEAFFGQGTRLTVV.

This clone was observed a few times. The chain joins TRBV5-4 to TRBJ2-3; 14 positions match TRBD2. V shed 3 bases and J 14 bases; nucleotides not matched to a gene: 5. The CDR3 length is 13 residues. Germline CDR1 is SGHNT and CDR2 is YYREEE (reference sequence). CDR3 sequence (DNA): TGTGCCAGCAGCTCGGGACTAGCGGGGGCTCTGTATTTT. It yields the protein CASSSGLAGALYF.

The chain uses TRBV30 and TRBJ2-1; TRBD2 matches at 14 bases. The CDR3 is 15 residues long. Germline CDR1 is GTSNPN and CDR2 is SVGIG (reference sequence). Losses at the gene ends were 5 bases for V and 4 bases for J; bases not matched to a gene: 4. CDR3 residues: CAWGLAGGGYNEQFF. Here the CDR3 DNA reads TGTGCCTGGGGACTAGCGGGGGGTGGGTACAATGAGCAGTTCTTC.

The chain is built from TRBV27 and TRBJ1-2; 9 bases line up with TRBD1. The CDR3 contains 17 residues. J lost 6 bases, V lost 5 bases, and 16 bases had no gene match. CDR1 is MNHEY and CDR2 is SMNVEV in the germline V gene (reference sequence). The CDR3 here is CASSHRPPEGTGNGYTF. For the CDR3, the DNA is TGTGCCAGCAGTCACCGCCCACCCGAGGGGACAGGGAATGGCTACACCTTC.

The chain couples TRBV10-2 to TRBJ2-7; D may be TRBD2 (5 bases). This CDR3 is 13 amino acids long. Germline CDR1 and CDR2: WSHSY and SAAADI. The V and J ends lost 4 bases and 2 bases respectively, with 9 bases between them. The CDR3 spells CASSAAGPYEQYF. The CDR3 coding sequence is TGCGCCAGCAGTGCGGCGGGCCCCTACGAGCAGTACTTC.

The chain uses TRBV9 and TRBJ2-5; 13 nucleotides align to TRBD2. The CDR3 has 18 residues. The germline V gene has CDR1 SGDLS and CDR2 YYNGEE. Unmatched junction bases numbered 9, after V lost 3 bases and J lost 1 base. This CDR3 reads CASSATGLAGAFQETQYF. Here the CDR3 DNA reads TGTGCCAGCAGCGCGACCGGACTAGCGGGGGCCTTCCAAGAGACCCAGTACTTC.

This clone was seen just once. This chain joins TRBV2 and TRBJ2-6, with 8 bases matching TRBD1. Germline V gives CDR1 SNHLY, CDR2 FYNNEI. Trimming took 6 bases from V and 3 from J; bases not matched to a gene: 10. This CDR3 region has 17 residues. CDR3 region: CASRGWSGGGGANVLTF. In nucleotides, the CDR3 is TGTGCCAGCAGGGGTTGGTCAGGGGGCGGTGGGGCCAACGTCCTGACTTTC.

V gene TRBV7-2 combines with J gene TRBJ2-2, with D possibly TRBD2 on 6 matching bases. The germline gives CDR1 SGHTA, CDR2 FQGNSA. V lost 6 bases and J lost 1, with 12 bases in between. This CDR3 is 15 amino acids long. CDR3 sequence reads: CASRRWGENTGELFF. CDR3 DNA: TGTGCCAGCAGGAGGTGGGGGGAGAACACCGGGGAGCTGTTTTTT.

V usage is TRBV5-1 and J usage is TRBJ1-1, with D perhaps TRBD1 (5 bases). The CDR3 has 14 residues. V was clipped by 1 base and J by 3 bases, with 10 bases between them. The germline gives CDR1 SGHRS, CDR2 YFSETQ. The CDR3 sequence is CASSLRGWDTEAFF. CDR3 nucleotides: TGCGCCAGCAGCTTGAGGGGCTGGGACACTGAAGCTTTCTTT.

This chain uses TRBV6-1 with TRBJ1-1; weak D call: TRBD1 (5 bases). With 6 bases removed from V and 6 bases from J, the gap between germline ends came to 20 bases. CDR1 is MNHNS and CDR2 is SASEGT in the germline V gene. The CDR3 extends over 15 amino acids. CDR3 in DNA: TGTGCCAGCAGCGCCAAGCCGGACATCGTCGCTGAAGCTTTCTTT. Amino acids: CASSAKPDIVAEAFF.

The chain employs TRBV25-1 and TRBJ1-1, with TRBD1 matching 9 bases. Germline CDR1 MGHDK, CDR2 SYGVNS. Trimming cost V 5 bases and J 4 bases; bases outside gene matches: 5. The CDR3 extends over 14 amino acids. The CDR3 sequence is CASSFRDRATEAFF. The CDR3 DNA reads as TGTGCCAGCAGTTTCCGGGACAGGGCCACTGAAGCTTTCTTT. The full variable domain, completed using reference TRBV25-1 and TRBJ1-1, is EADIYQTPRYLVIGTGKKITLECSQTMGHDKMYWYQQDPGMELHLIHYSYGVNSTEKGDLSSESTVSRIRTEHFPLTLESARPSHTSQYLCASSFRDRATEAFFGQGTRLTVV.